Each of the 20 T cell receptor beta chains below was sequenced from the same sample in a study of shared clonotypes between healthy human individuals. Profiled with immunoSEQ multiplex PCR; TCRdb holds only in-frame clones, not every one. The table includes hundreds of thousands of clones, approximately 79% detected once. The sequencing input was memory CD4+ T cells sorted from blood. As for subset: CD45RA-negative fraction. These receptors were taken from a woman between 25 and 40 years old in good health.

A remark on this clone: The sample has other DNA sequences that encode this CDR3 too. The chain has TRBV5-6 and TRBJ2-7; the D is unclear. The CDR3 consists of 14 residues. V was clipped by 1 base and J by 2 bases, with 10 bases between them. Germline V gene sequence: CDR1 SGHDT, CDR2 YYEEEE. CDR3: CASSLLDTTYEQYF. CDR3 DNA sequence: TGTGCCAGCAGCTTGTTAGACACAACCTACGAGCAGTACTTC.

This clone was detected a few times. This sequence joins TRBV18 and TRBJ1-2; D gene uncertain. V was pared by 5 bases and J by 3 bases, with 10 bases between. Germline V gene data show CDR1 as KGHSH and CDR2 as LQKENI. This CDR3 is 13 amino acids long. The chain's CDR3 is CASSDTAYYGYTF. Here the CDR3 DNA reads TGTGCCAGCTCAGATACAGCGTACTATGGCTACACCTTC.

The rearrangement links TRBV10-2 to TRBJ1-2; D is possibly TRBD1 (6 bases). V gave up 3 bases and J gave up 7 bases, with 12 bases separating them. The CDR3 has 13 residues. Per the germline V gene, CDR1 is WSHSY and CDR2 is SAAADI. Here the CDR3 reads CASSDTGLVGYTF. CDR3 sequence (DNA): TGCGCCAGCAGTGATACAGGGCTAGTTGGCTACACCTTC.

This sequence joins TRBV9 and TRBJ1-4; D is unclear. Germline CDR1 and CDR2: SGDLS and YYNGEE. The V end was cut by 4 bases, the J end by 4 bases, with 14 bases between. The CDR3 sequence is 15 residues long. Written as DNA, the CDR3 is TGTGCCAGCAGCCCTCGCCCGGCGGTTAATGAAAAACTGTTTTTT. Protein product: CASSPRPAVNEKLFF.

This clone was recorded only once. The chain joins TRBV11-2 to TRBJ1-2; D not certain. Germline V gene sequence: CDR1 SGHAT, CDR2 FQNNGV. The CDR3 length is 13 residues. The V gene lost 3 bases and the J gene lost 5 bases, with 10 bases spanning the gap. As DNA, the CDR3 is TGTGCCAGCAGCTTTCTAGGTGGATATGGCTACACCTTC. Its translation: CASSFLGGYGYTF.

This chain joins TRBV6-5 and TRBJ1-2; maybe TRBD1 (6 bases). The CDR3 extends over 13 amino acids. V gave up 6 bases and J gave up 4 bases, with 12 bases separating them. Germline assignment: CDR1 MNHEY and CDR2 SVGAGI. CDR3 sequence: CASRKQGTYGYTF. CDR3 nucleotide sequence: TGTGCCAGCAGAAAACAGGGTACCTATGGCTACACCTTC.

The chain joins TRBV7-2 to TRBJ2-4; 9 bases align to TRBD1. With 1 base clipped from V and 15 bases from J, the junction kept 7 bases outside the gene matches. The germline V gene has CDR1 SGHTA and CDR2 FQGNSA. The CDR3 length is 13 residues. The CDR3 sequence is CASSLDLDRGRYF. In DNA, the CDR3 is TGTGCCAGCAGCTTAGACCTGGACAGGGGCAGGTACTTC.

Concerning this clone: The sample contains more than one DNA sequence encoding this CDR3. The rearrangement links TRBV5-1 to TRBJ2-1; D is undetermined. The length of the CDR3 is 15 residues. V dropped 3 bases and J dropped 0 bases, with 10 bases sitting between them. The germline V gene has CDR1 SGHRS and CDR2 YFSETQ. The CDR3: CASSSDSSSYNEQFF. In DNA, the CDR3 is TGCGCCAGCAGCTCTGACTCGAGCTCCTACAATGAGCAGTTCTTC.

The genes are TRBV5-1 and TRBJ1-3; 9 bases line up with TRBD1. The CDR3 extends over 16 amino acids. V lost 4 bases, J lost 7 bases, and 12 bases stayed unmatched. Per the germline V gene, CDR1 is SGHRS and CDR2 is YFSETQ. Here the CDR3 DNA reads TGCGCCAGCAGCCCAGCAGGGACAGGGTACCGGAACACCATATATTTT. This sequence encodes CASSPAGTGYRNTIYF.

This clone was picked up one time. The J gene is TRBJ2-3, the V gene TRBV10-3, with 10 bases matching TRBD2. V lost 6 bases and J lost 1; bases outside the gene matches: 10. The germline CDR1 and CDR2 sequences are ENHRY and SYGVKD. The length of the CDR3 is 17 residues. The CDR3 DNA reads TGTGCCATCAGCGTAGCGGGAGGAGTTATTGGCACAGATACGCAGTATTTT. This encodes CAISVAGGVIGTDTQYF.

The DNA of the CDR3 is TGTGCCAGCAGTTTCGACCGGACAGGGATGCAGTTCTTC. This codes for CASSFDRTGMQFF. The rearrangement links TRBV27 to TRBJ2-1, with 8 bases lining up with TRBD1. Germline trimming cut 3 bases from V and 12 bases from J; bases unmatched to any gene: 7. Germline lookup yields CDR1 MNHEY and CDR2 SMNVEV (reference sequence). This CDR3 contains 13 residues.

As to this clone: A junction end diverges from the germline sequence, so it may reflect a read error. V gene TRBV5-1 combines with J gene TRBJ1-1; D perhaps matches TRBD1 (5 bases). Germline CDR1 reads SGHRS; CDR2 reads YFSETQ. The CDR3 sequence is 17 residues long. Here the CDR3 DNA reads TGCGCCGGCAGCTTGGCTAGGGGTACTACAGGACCAACTGAAGCTTTCTTT. Translating gives CAGSLARGTTGPTEAFF.

This rearrangement joins TRBV13 to TRBJ2-2; 15 bases are a match to TRBD2. J was trimmed by 4 bases and V by 6 bases; bases with no gene match: 9. Germline CDR1 PRHDT, CDR2 FYEKMQ (reference sequence). The CDR3 has 18 amino acids. This chain's CDR3 is CASSPGLAGGRPTGELFF. Here the CDR3 DNA reads TGTGCCAGCAGTCCCGGACTAGCGGGAGGGCGACCCACCGGGGAGCTGTTTTTT.

The chain carries TRBV27 and TRBJ2-7; 8 bases map to TRBD2. CDR3 length equals 16 residues. Germline values: CDR1 MNHEY, CDR2 SMNVEV (reference sequence). V shed 6 bases and J 3 bases; nucleotides not matched to a gene: 13. This CDR3 reads CASSPTGGGRDYEQYF. CDR3 nucleotides: TGTGCCAGCAGCCCAACCGGGGGGGGTAGGGACTACGAGCAGTACTTC.

CDR3 sequence (DNA): TGTGCCTGGAAGGGGGGGCCTCCGAATTCACCCCTCCACTTT. Its protein product is CAWKGGPPNSPLHF. The V call is TRBV30, the J call TRBJ1-6; a weak D match, TRBD1 (6 bases). Germline CDR1 GTSNPN, CDR2 SVGIG (reference sequence). This CDR3 contains 14 residues. The ends were cut back, 4 bases at V and 7 bases at J, with 14 bases in the middle.

The rearrangement links TRBV28 to TRBJ2-2; 10 bases match TRBD2. The CDR3 is 15 amino acids. The V gene's germline CDR1 is MDHEN and CDR2 SYDVKM. V lost 6 bases and J lost 5; bases outside the gene matches: 6. CDR3 sequence (DNA): TGTGCCAGCAGCTCTAGCGGGAGTGGAACCGGGGAGCTGTTTTTT. Its translation is CASSSSGSGTGELFF.

This chain links TRBV19 with TRBJ2-7, with 14 positions matching TRBD2. The CDR3 length is 17 residues. Germline-derived CDR1 and CDR2 are LNHDA and SQIVND (reference sequence). V trimming: 6 bases; J trimming: 0 bases; junction bases outside the gene matches: 7. In nucleotides, the CDR3 is TGTGCCAGTAGGGTTTCCGGGACTAGCGGGAGCTCCTACGAGCAGTACTTC. Its protein is CASRVSGTSGSSYEQYF.

J is TRBJ2-1 and V is TRBV19, with TRBD2 matching over 10 bases. CDR3 length equals 17 residues. Germline CDR1 and CDR2: LNHDA and SQIVND (reference sequence). J lost 7 bases, V lost 5 bases, and 14 bases had no gene match. CDR3 in DNA: TGTGCCAGTAGTGCAACCAGCGGGAGGGCCTTACAGAATGAGCAGTTCTTC. Its protein product is CASSATSGRALQNEQFF.

The chain joins TRBV5-6 to TRBJ2-7, with D tentatively TRBD1 or TRBD2 (7 bases each). Germline CDR1 is SGHDT and CDR2 is YYEEEE. V shed 1 base and J shed 5 bases, with 19 bases lying between them. This CDR3 contains 16 residues. CDR3: CASSLRGPGRSHEQYF. CDR3 sequence (DNA): TGTGCCAGCAGCTTGAGGGGGCCCGGGAGGAGCCACGAGCAGTACTTC.

The chain recombines TRBV19 with TRBJ1-1; D may be TRBD1 (5 bases). CDR1 LNHDA and CDR2 SQIVND come from the germline V gene (reference sequence). This CDR3 has 21 amino acids. Trimming pared 3 bases from V and 1 base from J, leaving 30 bases between. In DNA, the CDR3 is TGTGCCAGTAGTATTATTGGGGCTTCTTTGGGGGTGGTTGAGAAGAACACTGAAGCTTTCTTT. Translating gives CASSIIGASLGVVEKNTEAFF.